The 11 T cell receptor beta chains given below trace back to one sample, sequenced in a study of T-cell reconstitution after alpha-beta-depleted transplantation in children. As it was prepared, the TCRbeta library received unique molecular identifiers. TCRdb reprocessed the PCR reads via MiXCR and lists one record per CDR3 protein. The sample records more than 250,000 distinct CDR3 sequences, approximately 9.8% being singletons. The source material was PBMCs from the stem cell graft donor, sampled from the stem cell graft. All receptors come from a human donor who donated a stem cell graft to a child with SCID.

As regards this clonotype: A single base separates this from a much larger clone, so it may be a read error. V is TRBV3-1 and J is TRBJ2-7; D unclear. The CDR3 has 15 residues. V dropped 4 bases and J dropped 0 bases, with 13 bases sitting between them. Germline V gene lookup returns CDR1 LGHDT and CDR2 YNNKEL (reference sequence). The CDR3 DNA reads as TGTGCCAGCAGCCCCTCAGCAATGAGCTCCTACGAGCAGTACTTC. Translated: CASSPSAMSSYEQYF.

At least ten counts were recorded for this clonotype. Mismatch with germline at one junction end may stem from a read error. The CDR3 reads CASSLMAGPSSYNEQFF. CDR3 nucleotide sequence: TGTGCTAGCAGCTTAATGGCCGGTCCTAGCTCCTACAATGAGCAGTTCTTC. This chain connects TRBV7-7 to TRBJ2-1; D not certain. The CDR3 covers 17 residues. The germline V gene encodes CDR1 SSHAT and CDR2 FNYEAQ (reference sequence).

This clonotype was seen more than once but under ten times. CDR3 bases: TGTGCCAGCAGTGAGACCGGGACGGGGATATATGATACGCAGTATTTT. It specifies CASSETGTGIYDTQYF. J is TRBJ2-3 and V is TRBV25-1; D is possibly TRBD1 or TRBD2 (5 bases each). CDR1 is MGHDK, CDR2 SYGVNS, per germline. The V end lost 3 bases, the J end lost 6 bases, and 19 bases lay between the germline ends. The CDR3 length is 16 residues.

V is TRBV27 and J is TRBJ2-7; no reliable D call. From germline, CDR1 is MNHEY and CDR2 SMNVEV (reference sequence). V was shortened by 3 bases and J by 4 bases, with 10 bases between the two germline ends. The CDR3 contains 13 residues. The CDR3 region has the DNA TGTGCCAGCAGTTTCTCGGACGCATACGAGCAGTACTTC. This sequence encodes CASSFSDAYEQYF.

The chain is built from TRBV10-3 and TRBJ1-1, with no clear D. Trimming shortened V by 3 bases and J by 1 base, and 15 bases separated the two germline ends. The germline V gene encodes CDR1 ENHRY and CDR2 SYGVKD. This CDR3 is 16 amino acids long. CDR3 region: CAISDPALPENTEAFF. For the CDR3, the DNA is TGTGCCATCAGTGACCCTGCCCTGCCGGAGAACACTGAAGCTTTCTTT.

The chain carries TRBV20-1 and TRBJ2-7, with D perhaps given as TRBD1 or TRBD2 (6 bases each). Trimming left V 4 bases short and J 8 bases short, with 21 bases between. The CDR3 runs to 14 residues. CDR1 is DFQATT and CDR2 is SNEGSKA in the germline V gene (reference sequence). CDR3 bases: TGCAGTGCTAACCGGGACACGGGGGATTTGAAGCAGTACTTC. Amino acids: CSANRDTGDLKQYF.

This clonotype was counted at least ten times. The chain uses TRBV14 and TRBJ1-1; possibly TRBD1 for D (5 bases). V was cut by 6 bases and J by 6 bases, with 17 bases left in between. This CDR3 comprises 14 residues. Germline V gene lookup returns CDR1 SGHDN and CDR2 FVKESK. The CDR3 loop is CASRPRRDGAEAFF. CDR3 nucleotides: TGTGCCAGCAGACCAAGACGGGACGGGGCTGAAGCTTTCTTT.

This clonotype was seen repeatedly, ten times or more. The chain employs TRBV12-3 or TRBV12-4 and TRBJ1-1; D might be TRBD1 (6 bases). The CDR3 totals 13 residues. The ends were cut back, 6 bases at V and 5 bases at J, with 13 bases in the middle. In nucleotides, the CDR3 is TGTGCCAGCAGCTTTACCAGGGGAACTGAAGCTTTCTTT. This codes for CASSFTRGTEAFF.

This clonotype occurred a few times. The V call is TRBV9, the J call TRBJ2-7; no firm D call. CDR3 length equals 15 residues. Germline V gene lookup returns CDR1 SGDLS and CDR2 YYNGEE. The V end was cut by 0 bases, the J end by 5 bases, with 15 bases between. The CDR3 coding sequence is TGTGCCAGCAGCGTAGCCCTAGTCTCCCGTGACGAGCAGTACTTC. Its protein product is CASSVALVSRDEQYF.

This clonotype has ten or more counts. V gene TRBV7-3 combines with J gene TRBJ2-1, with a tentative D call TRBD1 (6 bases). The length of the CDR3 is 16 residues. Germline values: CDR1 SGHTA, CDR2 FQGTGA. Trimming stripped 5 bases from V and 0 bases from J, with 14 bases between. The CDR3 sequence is CASSPRGGDSYNEQFF. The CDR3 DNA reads TGTGCCAGCAGCCCGCGTGGGGGCGACTCCTACAATGAGCAGTTCTTC.

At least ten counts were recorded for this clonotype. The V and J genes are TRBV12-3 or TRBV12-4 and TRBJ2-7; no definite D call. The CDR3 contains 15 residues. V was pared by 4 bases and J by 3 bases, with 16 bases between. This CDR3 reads CASSSDGPEDYEQYF. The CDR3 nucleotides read TGTGCCAGCAGTTCCGATGGGCCAGAGGACTACGAGCAGTACTTC.